This T cell receptor (beta chain) is drawn from a study of post-analysis software for immune sequencing data. Study at large: Several disease courses (relapsing-remitting, secondary progressive and progressive-relapsing) of multiple sclerosis were included.

Trimming removed 0 bases from V and 5 bases from J, with 6 bases in between. CDR3 size: 13 residues. The sample holds a few counts of this clonotype. Its antigen is unidentified. Built from TCR beta cDNA, the libraries had unique molecular identifiers in them. Out of roughly 0.95 to 11 million T cells, some 500,000 cDNA molecules were generated. TCRdb independently ran MiXCR on the PCR reads; one entry per CDR3 protein. The sample contains about 770,000 distinct CDR3 sequences, around 46% of which appear only once. Study-wide points: Samples sharing a preparation batch grouped tightly together when assessed by F measure. Significantly lower normalized Chao1 diversity was seen in multiple sclerosis patients than in controls. Roughly five TRBV segments appeared more often in patients than in controls, and TRBV5-6, TRBV5-1 and TRBV20-1 were among these.

The sequenced sample was blood. This chain links TRBV12-3 or TRBV12-4 with TRBJ2-3; the D gene is possibly TRBD2 (5 bases). The sequence was obtained from a girl between 5 and 17 years old with multiple sclerosis. CDR3 in DNA: TGTGCCAGCAGTTTAGCGGGAGAAGATACGCAGTATTTT. Amino acids: CASSLAGEDTQYF.